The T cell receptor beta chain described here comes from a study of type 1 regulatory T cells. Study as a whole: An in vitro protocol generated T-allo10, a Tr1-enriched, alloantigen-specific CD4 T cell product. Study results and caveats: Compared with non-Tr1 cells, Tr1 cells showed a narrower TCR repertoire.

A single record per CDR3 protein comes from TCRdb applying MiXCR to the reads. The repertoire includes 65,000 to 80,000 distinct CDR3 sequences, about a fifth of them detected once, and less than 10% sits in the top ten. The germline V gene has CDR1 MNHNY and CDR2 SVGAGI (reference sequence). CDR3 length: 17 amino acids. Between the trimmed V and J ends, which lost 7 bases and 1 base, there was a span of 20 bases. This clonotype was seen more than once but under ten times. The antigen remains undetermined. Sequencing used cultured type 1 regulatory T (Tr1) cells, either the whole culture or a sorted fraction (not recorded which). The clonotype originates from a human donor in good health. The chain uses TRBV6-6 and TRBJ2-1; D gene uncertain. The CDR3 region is CASTRGRQGSSYNEQFF. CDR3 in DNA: TGTGCCAGCACTCGTGGCCGCCAAGGGTCGTCCTACAATGAGCAGTTCTTC.